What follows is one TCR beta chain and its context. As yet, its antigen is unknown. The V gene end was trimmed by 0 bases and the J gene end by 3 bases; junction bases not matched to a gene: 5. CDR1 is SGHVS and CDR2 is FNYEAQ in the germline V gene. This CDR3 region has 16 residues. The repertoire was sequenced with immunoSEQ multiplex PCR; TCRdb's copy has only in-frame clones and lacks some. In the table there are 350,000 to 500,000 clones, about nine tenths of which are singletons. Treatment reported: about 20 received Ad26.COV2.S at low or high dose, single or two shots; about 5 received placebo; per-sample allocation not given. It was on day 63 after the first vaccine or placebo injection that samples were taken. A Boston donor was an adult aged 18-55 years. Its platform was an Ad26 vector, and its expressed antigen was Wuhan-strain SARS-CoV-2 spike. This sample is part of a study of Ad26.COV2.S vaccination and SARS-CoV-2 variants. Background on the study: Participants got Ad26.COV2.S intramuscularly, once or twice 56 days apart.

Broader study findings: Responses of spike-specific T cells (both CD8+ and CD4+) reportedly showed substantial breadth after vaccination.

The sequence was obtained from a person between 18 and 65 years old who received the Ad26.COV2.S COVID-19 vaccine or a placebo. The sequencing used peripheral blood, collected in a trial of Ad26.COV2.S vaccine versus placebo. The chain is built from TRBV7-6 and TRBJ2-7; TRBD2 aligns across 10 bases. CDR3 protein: CASSLAESSGSYEQYF. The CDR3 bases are TGTGCCAGCAGCTTAGCTGAATCTAGCGGGAGCTACGAGCAGTACTTC.